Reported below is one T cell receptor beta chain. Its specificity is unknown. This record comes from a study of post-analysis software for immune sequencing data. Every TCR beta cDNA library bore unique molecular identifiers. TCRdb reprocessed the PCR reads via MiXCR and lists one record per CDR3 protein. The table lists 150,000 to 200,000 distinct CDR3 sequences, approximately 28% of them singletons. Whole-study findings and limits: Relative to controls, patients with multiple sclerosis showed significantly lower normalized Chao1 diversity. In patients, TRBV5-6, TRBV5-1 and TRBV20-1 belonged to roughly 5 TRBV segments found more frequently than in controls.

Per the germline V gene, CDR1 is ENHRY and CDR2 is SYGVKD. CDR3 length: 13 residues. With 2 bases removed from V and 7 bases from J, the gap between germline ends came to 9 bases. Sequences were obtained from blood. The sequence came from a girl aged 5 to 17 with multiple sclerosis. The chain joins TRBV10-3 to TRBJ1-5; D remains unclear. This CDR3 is CAISEGFQQPQHF. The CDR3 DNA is TGTGCCATCAGTGAGGGGTTTCAACAGCCCCAGCATTTT.